This TCR beta chain was documented in a study of CD8 T cells in Susac syndrome. The study sequenced TCR beta in blood CD8+ and CD4+ T cells. FACS enriched CD8+ TEMRA cells, while bulk CD8+ and CD4+ were negatively isolated. The authors reverse transcribed roughly 0.5 to 1 ug RNA with random hexamers. MiXCR, applied by TCRdb to the immunoSEQ multiplex PCR reads, yields one record per CDR3 protein. Of 150,000 to 180,000 distinct CDR3 sequences listed, approximately 95% were seen once; the top ten hold 0.16%. With 5 bases removed from V and 0 bases from J, the gap between germline ends came to 17 bases. The CDR3 totals 17 residues. CDR1 and CDR2 (germline): SGHAT, FQNNGV.

The receptor was derived from a human donor with Susac syndrome. The specimen sequenced was CD4+ T cells from PBMCs. V usage is TRBV11-2 and J usage is TRBJ2-1; D call uncertain. Here the CDR3 reads CASSPRRSSSSYNEQFF. The DNA of the CDR3 is TGTGCCAGCAGCCCACGACGGAGCAGTAGCTCCTACAATGAGCAGTTCTTC.